This T cell receptor (beta chain) emerged from a study of T cells in Graves' hyperthyroidism and ophthalmopathy. TCR beta CDR3 region amplification was performed from RNA transcripts. Carried out on the TCR CDR3, a first-round RT-PCR used the HTBI primer set. TCRdb independently ran MiXCR on the multiplex PCR reads; one entry per CDR3 protein. The table records fewer than 900,000 distinct CDR3 sequences, over 15% of them present only once. This CDR3 has 16 amino acids. V lost 3 bases to trimming and J lost 0 bases, with 12 bases between them. CDR1 is SQVTM, CDR2 ANQGSEA, per germline. There are a few counts of this clonotype.

The V gene is TRBV29-1, the J gene TRBJ2-6; a weak D match, TRBD1 (6 bases). The sample was blood. The origin of this receptor is a woman aged 50 to 60 with Graves' hyperthyroidism that later progressed to Graves' ophthalmopathy. The CDR3 loop is CSVDSGDVSGANVLTF. CDR3 DNA: TGCAGCGTTGACTCAGGGGACGTCTCTGGGGCCAACGTCCTGACTTTC.